This T cell receptor beta chain is from a study of blood T cell repertoires in COVID-19. The protocol was immunoSEQ multiplex PCR, while the TCRdb copy is restricted to in-frame clones and leaves out a portion. This sample has around 78,000 clones, with under 90% found just once. Germline values: CDR1 LGHNA, CDR2 YSLEER. Trimming stripped 4 bases from V and 6 bases from J, with 20 bases between. The CDR3 covers 16 residues. The clonotype originates from a man aged 65 to 79 with active or convalescent COVID-19. The sequencing input was peripheral blood. The chain has TRBV4-3 and TRBJ2-3; perhaps TRBD2 as D (6 bases). For the CDR3, the DNA is TGCGCCAGCAGCCGGGTGGCCGGCGGCGGGGCCGATACGCAGTATTTT. Translating it yields CASSRVAGGGADTQYF.